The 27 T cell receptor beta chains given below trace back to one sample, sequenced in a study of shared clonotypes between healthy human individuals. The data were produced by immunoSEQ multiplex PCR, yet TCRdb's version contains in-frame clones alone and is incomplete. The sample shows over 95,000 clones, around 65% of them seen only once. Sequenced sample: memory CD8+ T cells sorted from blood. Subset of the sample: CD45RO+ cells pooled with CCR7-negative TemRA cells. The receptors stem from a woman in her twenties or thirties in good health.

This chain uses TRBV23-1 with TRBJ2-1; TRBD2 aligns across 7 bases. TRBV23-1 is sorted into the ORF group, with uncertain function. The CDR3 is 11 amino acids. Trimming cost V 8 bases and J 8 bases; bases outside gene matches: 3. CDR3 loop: CASHGRHEQFF. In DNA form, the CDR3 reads TGCGCCAGCCACGGGAGGCATGAGCAGTTCTTC.

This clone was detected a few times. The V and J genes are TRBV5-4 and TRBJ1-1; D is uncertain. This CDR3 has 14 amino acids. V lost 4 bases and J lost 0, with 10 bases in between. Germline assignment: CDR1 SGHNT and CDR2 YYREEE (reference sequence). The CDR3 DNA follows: TGTGCCAGCAGCCTGTCGTCAATGAACACTGAAGCTTTCTTT. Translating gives CASSLSSMNTEAFF. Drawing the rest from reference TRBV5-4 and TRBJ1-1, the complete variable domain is ETGVTQSPTHLIKTRGQQVTLRCSSQSGHNTVSWYQQALGQGPQFIFQYYREEENGRGNFPPRFSGLQFPNYSSELNVNALELDDSALYLCASSLSSMNTEAFFGQGTRLTVV.

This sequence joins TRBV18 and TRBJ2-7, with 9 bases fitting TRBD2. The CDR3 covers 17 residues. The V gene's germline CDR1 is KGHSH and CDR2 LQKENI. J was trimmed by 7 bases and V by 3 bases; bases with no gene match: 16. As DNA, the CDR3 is TGTGCCAGCTCACCCGCGGGGGGGGGACTACTGGTTCGGGAGCAGTACTTC. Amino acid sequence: CASSPAGGGLLVREQYF.

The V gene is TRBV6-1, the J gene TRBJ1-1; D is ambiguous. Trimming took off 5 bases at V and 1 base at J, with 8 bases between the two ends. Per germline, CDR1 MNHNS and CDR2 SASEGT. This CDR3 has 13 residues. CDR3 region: CASSSWGNTEAFF. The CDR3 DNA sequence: TGTGCCAGCAGTTCGTGGGGGAACACTGAAGCTTTCTTT.

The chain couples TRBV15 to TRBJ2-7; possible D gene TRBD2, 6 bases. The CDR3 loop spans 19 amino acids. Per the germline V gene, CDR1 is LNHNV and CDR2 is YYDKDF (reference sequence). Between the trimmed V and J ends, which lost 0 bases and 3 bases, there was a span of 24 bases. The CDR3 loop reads CATSRDSTSRFRKGYEQYF. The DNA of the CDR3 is TGTGCCACCAGCAGAGATAGCACTAGCCGATTTAGAAAAGGCTACGAGCAGTACTTC.

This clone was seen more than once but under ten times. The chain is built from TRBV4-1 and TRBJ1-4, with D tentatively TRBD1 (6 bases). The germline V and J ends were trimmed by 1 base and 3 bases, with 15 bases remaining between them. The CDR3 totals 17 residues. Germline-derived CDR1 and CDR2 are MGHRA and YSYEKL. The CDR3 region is CASSQGGRGGPNEKLFF. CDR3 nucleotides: TGCGCCAGCAGCCAAGGGGGGCGAGGTGGCCCTAATGAAAAACTGTTTTTT.

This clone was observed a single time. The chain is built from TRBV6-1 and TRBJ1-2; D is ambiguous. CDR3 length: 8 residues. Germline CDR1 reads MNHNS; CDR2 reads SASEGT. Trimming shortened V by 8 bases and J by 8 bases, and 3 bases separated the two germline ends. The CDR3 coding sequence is TGTGCCAGCGCGGGCTACACCTTC. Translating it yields CASAGYTF.

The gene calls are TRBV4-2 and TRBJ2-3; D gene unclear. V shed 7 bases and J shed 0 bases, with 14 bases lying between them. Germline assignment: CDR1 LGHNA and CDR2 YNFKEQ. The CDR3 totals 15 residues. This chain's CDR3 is CASNPNLDSTDTQYF. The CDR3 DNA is TGTGCCAGCAACCCGAACTTGGATAGCACAGATACGCAGTATTTT.

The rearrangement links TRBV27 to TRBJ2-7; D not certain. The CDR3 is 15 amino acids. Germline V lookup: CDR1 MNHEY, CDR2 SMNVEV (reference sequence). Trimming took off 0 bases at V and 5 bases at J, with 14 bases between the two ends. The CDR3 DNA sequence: TGTGCCAGCAGTTTATCTCCAACGGGTGCGCACGAGCAGTACTTC. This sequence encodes CASSLSPTGAHEQYF.

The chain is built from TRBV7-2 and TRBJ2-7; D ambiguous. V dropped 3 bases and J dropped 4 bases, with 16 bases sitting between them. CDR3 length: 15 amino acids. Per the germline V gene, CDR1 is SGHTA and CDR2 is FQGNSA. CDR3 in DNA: TGTGCCAGCAGCTTCCCCCCCGGGCTGCCTTACGAGCAGTACTTC. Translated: CASSFPPGLPYEQYF.

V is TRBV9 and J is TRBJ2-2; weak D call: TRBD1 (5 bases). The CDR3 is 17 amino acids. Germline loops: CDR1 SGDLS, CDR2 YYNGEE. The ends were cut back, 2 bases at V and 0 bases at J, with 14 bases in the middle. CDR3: CASSVNHRPSNTGELFF. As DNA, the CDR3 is TGTGCCAGCAGCGTTAACCACAGGCCATCGAACACCGGGGAGCTGTTTTTT. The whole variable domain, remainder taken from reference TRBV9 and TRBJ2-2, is DSGVTQTPKHLITATGQRVTLRCSPRSGDLSVYWYQQSLDQGLQFLIQYYNGEERAKGNILERFSAQQFPDLHSELNLSSLELGDSALYFCASSVNHRPSNTGELFFGEGSRLTVL.

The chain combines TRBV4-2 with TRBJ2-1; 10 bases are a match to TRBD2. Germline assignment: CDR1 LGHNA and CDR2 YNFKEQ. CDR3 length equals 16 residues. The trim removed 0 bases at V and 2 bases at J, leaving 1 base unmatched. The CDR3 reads CASSQDGTSAYNEQFF. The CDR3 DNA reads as TGTGCCAGCAGCCAAGATGGGACTAGCGCCTACAATGAGCAGTTCTTC.

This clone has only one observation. The CDR3 protein is CASTLNDGTPPHEQYF. As DNA, the CDR3 is TGTGCCAGCACCCTCAATGACGGGACACCGCCTCACGAGCAGTACTTC. The rearrangement joins TRBV2 to TRBJ2-7, with TRBD1 as a possible D gene (6 bases). The ends were cut back, 7 bases at V and 5 bases at J, with 24 bases in the middle. Germline CDR1 is SNHLY and CDR2 is FYNNEI. The CDR3 contains 16 residues.

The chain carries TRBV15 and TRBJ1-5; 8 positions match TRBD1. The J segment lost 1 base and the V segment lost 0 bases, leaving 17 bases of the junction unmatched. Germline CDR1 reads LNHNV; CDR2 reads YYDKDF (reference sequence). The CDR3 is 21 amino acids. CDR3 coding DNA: TGTGCCACCAGCAGAGATTACAGGGGGTCCGTTTCCTTGGGAAGCAATCAGCCCCAGCATTTT. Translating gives CATSRDYRGSVSLGSNQPQHF. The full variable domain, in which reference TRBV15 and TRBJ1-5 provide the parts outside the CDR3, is DAMVIQNPRYQVTQFGKPVTLSCSQTLNHNVMYWYQQKSSQAPKLLFHYYDKDFNNEADTPDNFQSRRPNTSFCFLDIRSPGLGDTAMYLCATSRDYRGSVSLGSNQPQHFGDGTRLSIL.

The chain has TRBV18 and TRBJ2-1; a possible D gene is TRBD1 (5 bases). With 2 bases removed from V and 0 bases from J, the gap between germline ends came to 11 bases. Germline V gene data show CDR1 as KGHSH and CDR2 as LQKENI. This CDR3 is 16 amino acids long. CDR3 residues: CASSPGQGLSYNEQFF. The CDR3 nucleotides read TGTGCCAGCTCACCAGGCCAGGGCCTCTCCTACAATGAGCAGTTCTTC.

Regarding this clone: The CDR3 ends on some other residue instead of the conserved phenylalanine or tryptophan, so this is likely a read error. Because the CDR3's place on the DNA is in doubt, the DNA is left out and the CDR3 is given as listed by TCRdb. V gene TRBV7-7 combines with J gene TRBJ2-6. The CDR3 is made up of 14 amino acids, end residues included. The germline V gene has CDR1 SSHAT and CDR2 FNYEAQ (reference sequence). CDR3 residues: CASSGTLKCHKVGP.

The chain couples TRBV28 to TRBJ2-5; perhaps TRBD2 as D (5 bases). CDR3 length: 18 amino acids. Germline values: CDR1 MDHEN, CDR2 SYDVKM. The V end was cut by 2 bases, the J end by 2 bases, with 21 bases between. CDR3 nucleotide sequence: TGTGCCAGCAGTTTAAATCTTATACGGAGGAGGCTACAAGAGACCCAGTACTTC. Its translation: CASSLNLIRRRLQETQYF.

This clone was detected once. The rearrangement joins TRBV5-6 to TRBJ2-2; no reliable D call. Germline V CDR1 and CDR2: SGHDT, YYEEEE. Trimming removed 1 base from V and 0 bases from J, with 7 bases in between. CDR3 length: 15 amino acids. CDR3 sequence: CASSLWPANTGELFF. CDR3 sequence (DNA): TGTGCCAGCAGCTTGTGGCCGGCGAACACCGGGGAGCTGTTTTTT.

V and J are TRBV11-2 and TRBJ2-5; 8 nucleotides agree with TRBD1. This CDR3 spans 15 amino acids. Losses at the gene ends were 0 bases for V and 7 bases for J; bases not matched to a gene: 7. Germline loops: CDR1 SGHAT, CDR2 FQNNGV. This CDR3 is CASSLDQDRVSTQYF. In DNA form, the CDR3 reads TGTGCCAGCAGCTTAGATCAGGACAGGGTTTCGACCCAGTACTTC.

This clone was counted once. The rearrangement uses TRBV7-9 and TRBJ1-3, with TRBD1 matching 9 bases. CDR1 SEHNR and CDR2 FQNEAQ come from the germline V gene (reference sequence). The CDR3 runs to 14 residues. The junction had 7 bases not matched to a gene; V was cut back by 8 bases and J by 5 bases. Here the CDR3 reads CASRGQGLRNTIYF. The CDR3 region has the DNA TGTGCCAGCCGAGGACAGGGGTTGCGAAACACCATATATTTT.

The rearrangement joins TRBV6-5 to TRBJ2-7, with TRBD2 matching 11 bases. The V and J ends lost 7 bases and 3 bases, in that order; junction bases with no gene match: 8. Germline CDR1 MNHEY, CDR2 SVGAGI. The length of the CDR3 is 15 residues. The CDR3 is CASKGLAGGIYEQYF. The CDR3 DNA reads TGTGCCAGCAAAGGTCTAGCGGGAGGTATCTACGAGCAGTACTTC.

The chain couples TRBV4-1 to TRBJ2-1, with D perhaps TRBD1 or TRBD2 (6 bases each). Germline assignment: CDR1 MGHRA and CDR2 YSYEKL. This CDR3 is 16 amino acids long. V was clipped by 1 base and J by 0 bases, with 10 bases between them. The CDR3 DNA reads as TGCGCCAGCAGCCAAGGGGGGGCAGCCTCCTACAATGAGCAGTTCTTC. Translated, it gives CASSQGGAASYNEQFF.

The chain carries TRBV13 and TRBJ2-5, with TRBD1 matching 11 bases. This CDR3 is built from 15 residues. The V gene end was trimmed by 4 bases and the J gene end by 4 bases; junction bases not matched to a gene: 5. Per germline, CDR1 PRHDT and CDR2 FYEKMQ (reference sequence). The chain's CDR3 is CASSSRDRGVETQYF. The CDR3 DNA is TGTGCCAGCAGCTCCCGGGACAGGGGGGTAGAGACCCAGTACTTC.

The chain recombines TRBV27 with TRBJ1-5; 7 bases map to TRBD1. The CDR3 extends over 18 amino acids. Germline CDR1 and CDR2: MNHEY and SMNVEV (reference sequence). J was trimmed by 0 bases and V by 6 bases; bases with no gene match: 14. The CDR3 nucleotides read TGTGCCAGCAGCCCAACAGGGGCCGCTGCCTTTAGCAATCAGCCCCAGCATTTT. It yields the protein CASSPTGAAAFSNQPQHF.

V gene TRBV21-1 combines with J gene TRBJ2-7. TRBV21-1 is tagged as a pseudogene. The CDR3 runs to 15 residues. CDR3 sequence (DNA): TGTGCCAGCAGCAACAGTGGTTACCTACTTTACGAGCAGTACTTC. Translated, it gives CASSNSGYLLYEQYF.

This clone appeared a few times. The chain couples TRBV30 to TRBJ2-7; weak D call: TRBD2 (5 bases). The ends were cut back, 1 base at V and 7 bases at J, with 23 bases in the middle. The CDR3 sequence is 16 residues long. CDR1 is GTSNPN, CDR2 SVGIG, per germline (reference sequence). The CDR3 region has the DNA TGTGCCTGGAGTGGGCTCCCCTCGCGGCCCAGGAGGGAGCAGTACTTC. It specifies CAWSGLPSRPRREQYF.

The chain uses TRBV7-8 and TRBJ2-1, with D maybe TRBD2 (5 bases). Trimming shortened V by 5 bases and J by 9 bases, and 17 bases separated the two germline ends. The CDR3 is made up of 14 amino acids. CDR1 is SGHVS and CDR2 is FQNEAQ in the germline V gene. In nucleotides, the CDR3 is TGTGCCAGCAGCCCAACCCCTTCGGGAAGTGAGCAGTTCTTC. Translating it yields CASSPTPSGSEQFF.